This T cell receptor beta chain appears in the sequencing data of a study of blood T cells in healthy people across ages (dated by TCRdb to 2015 to 2017). Regarding the study in general: In model experiments, template switching captured roughly one uniquely barcoded TCR beta cDNA molecule for every two T cells. To track age-related changes in TCR beta repertoire diversity, the study relied on deep sequencing normalized with unique cDNA molecular identifiers. The donors were divided into four age groups: young (average around 16 years), middle-aged (about 40), aged (roughly 60) and long-lived (about 79). To avoid experimental bias, donors of different ages were distributed randomly across sequencing lanes. Two additional independent replicas of 1 million unique cDNA reads from the same blood draw were analyzed for two donors (one aged 18 to 30 and one aged 80 or older). Broader findings and caveats from the paper: Since profiling was done on bulk unsorted PBMCs, naive and antigen-experienced compartments could not be conclusively compared. Compared with the aged group, the long-lived group had more naive CD4+ T cells, fewer expanded clones and increased TCR diversity, suggesting age selection. Observed TCR beta diversity per million T cells fell roughly linearly with age, and a significant reduction was already apparent by age around 39. Donor CMV infection status was unknown, potentially confounding age-related changes in expanded clonotypes. Observed TCR beta diversity correlated strongly with the percentage of naive T cells measured by flow cytometry. Estimates of total diversity based on one million sequenced T cells were considered lower bounds and underestimates.

Libraries were prepared through 5' RACE. Sequencing was carried out with an Illumina HiSeq 2500. A second PCR of roughly 7 to 11 cycles was run with a J-beta primer mix and a sample-barcoded 5' primer. Each TCR beta cDNA molecule received a unique molecular identifier from a template-switch 5' adaptor carrying 12 random nucleotides. At least 2.5 million CDR3-containing paired-end reads were obtained from each sample. The Mint cDNA synthesis kit, primed by a TRBC-specific oligonucleotide, was used to synthesize first-strand cDNA from all RNA. Following uracil-DNA glycosylase treatment, a first 18-cycle PCR with universal primers M1SS and BC2_uni_R was performed on all cDNA. Under the source paper's analysis protocol: For normalization, 1 million high-quality reads, each with a distinct molecular identifier, were randomly selected from each sample. Reads with shared molecular identifiers were discarded instead of being binned into consensus sequences. CDR3 identification, clonotype clustering and error correction used MiTCR with a Q25 quality threshold and the strictest error-elimination algorithm. A nonparametric unseen species model using Euler transformation provided a lower-bound estimate of total TCR beta diversity. The public reads were run again by TCRdb, first through fastp at Q25 and then through MiXCR, and only productive beta chains were kept. Each CDR3 protein gets just one entry, which takes the most common genes and DNA from the rows behind it. The V and J calls follow TCRdb's processing rather than the paper's. The sample yields 1.5 million to 2 million distinct CDR3 sequences; about 28% were counted once. Of the sample, 7.7% is held by the ten largest clones.

The germline V gene (reference sequence) gives CDR1 as SGHKS and CDR2 as YYEKEE. Inclusive of the bounding cysteine and phenylalanine, the CDR3 is 15 residues long. Left in the record is the CDR3 DNA by itself, 45 bases read in frame from the first base. The donors were some 39 Caucasian individuals from Russia, aged roughly 6 to 90 years, who were systemically healthy. Around 10 milliliters of peripheral blood were drawn from each donor into EDTA-treated Vacutainer tubes. PBMCs were isolated by Ficoll-Paque density-gradient centrifugation, with at least 6.5 million obtained per sample. Trizol reagent was used to extract total RNA from the PBMCs, yielding at least 6 micrograms per sample. The percentages of naive CD45RAhigh/CD27high T cells were determined by flow cytometry on a PBMC aliquot from every donor. Concerning this clonotype: The antigen it binds to is not known. This may stem from a read error, because a much larger clone lies one nucleotide away.

This receptor was taken from a woman aged 25 to 45 in good health. Recombination linked TRBV5-5 to TRBJ2-1, with TRBD2 matching 11 junction bases. The sample taken for sequencing was blood. The sequenced DNA is TGTGCCGGCAGCTGGCGACTAGCGGGAATTAGTGAGCAGTTCTTC. Translated, this gives CAGSWRLAGISEQFF.